Included here is one T cell receptor beta chain sequence, with context. The antigen it binds to is not known. Base qualities are not provided; no much larger clone lies one nucleotide away. The data are from a study of Ad26.COV2.S vaccination and SARS-CoV-2 variants (dated by TCRdb to the early 2020s). In the study overall: Vaccine-arm donors were drawn from COV1001, a multicentre, randomized, double-blind, placebo-controlled phase I-IIa trial of Ad26.COV2.S in healthy adults. Investigators remained blinded to trial group allocation during experiments and outcome assessment. Ad26.COV2.S was administered intramuscularly at a dose of 5x10^10 or 1x10^11 viral particles, either as one shot or as two shots given 56 days apart. Trial participants were randomized into five groups of five: low-dose or high-dose Ad26.COV2.S given once or twice, or placebo on both occasions. A total of about 30 samples were included in the TCR-sequenced set, comprising about 20 Ad26.COV2.S vaccine recipients, 5 placebo recipients and 8 SARS-CoV-2 convalescent individuals. TCRbeta repertoire sequencing served as the tool for gauging how specific and how broad the SARS-CoV-2-reactive T cell receptors were following Ad26.COV2.S vaccination.

The germline V gene supplies CDR1 MNHEY and CDR2 SVGAGI. V is cut back by 5 bases and J by 8 bases, with 9 bases in the junction unmatched. The cysteine opens and the phenylalanine closes a CDR3 of 15 amino acids. Kept here is only the CDR3 DNA, which spans 45 bases and is read in frame from base 1. The treatment or condition label, read with the paper, signifies: approximately 18 received Ad26.COV2.S at low or high dose, single or two shots; about 5 received placebo; per-sample allocation not given. Repertoires of vaccine and placebo recipients were sequenced from samples collected on day 63 after the first injection. Between 29 July and 7 August 2020, Cohort 1b enrolled around 25 adults aged 18-55 years at one site in Boston, USA. As a vaccine, Ad26.COV2.S was a replication-incompetent adenovirus type 26 vector that expressed a prefusion-stabilized SARS-CoV-2 spike protein derived from the original Wuhan strain.

Overall study outcomes, separate from this receptor: Compared with placebo recipients, Ad26.COV2.S recipients showed higher spike-specific TCR breadth (P = 0.0014). After vaccination, substantial breadth of spike-specific CD8+ and CD4+ T cell responses was reported. According to the authors, total T cell responses may have been underestimated by the TCR breadth and depth analyses. Vaccine and placebo recipients had comparable non-spike TCR breadth, which fits with the vaccine containing only spike. The study was not powered for comparison of responses between vaccine doses or regimens.

The immunoSEQ Assay was the method used to sequence TCRbeta CDR3 regions. After extraction, genomic DNA underwent amplification by bias-controlled multiplex PCR, followed by high-throughput sequencing. In the authors' own workflow: To quantify the absolute abundance of each unique TCRbeta CDR3 region, sequences were collapsed and filtered. T cell fraction was estimated by normalization of TCRbeta template counts to usable DNA, with usable DNA being measured through amplification of reference genes present in all nucleated cells. Repertoire TCRs were annotated as SARS-CoV-2-specific when V gene, CDR3 amino acid sequence and J gene were exactly matched to a known reactive TCR set. MIRA supplied the reference SARS-CoV-2 TCR set, which was filtered for enrichment in COVID-19-positive ImmuneCODE repertoires so that public or cross-reactive TCRs were removed. Using the MIRA antigens, annotated TCRs were further analysed by specific ORF or by position within an ORF. Breadth was defined as the number of annotated unique rearrangements divided by the total number of unique productive rearrangements, and depth was defined as the summed frequency of the annotated unique rearrangements. TCR breadth was compared between groups using two-sided Wilcoxon rank-sum tests. The table comes from immuneACCESS by way of TCRdb, which keeps in-frame sequences with V and J called. Part of the clones is missing from these tables; in studies checked, under half for an unresolved V gene and the rest for unknown reasons. The D gene and trimming were derived from the DNA, and the V and J assignments and clone size from that table. The sample profile shows hundreds of thousands of clones; approximately 88% of them were found once. The top ten clonotypes cover approximately 1.5% of the sample.

The TCR was taken from a person between 18 and 65 years old who received the Ad26.COV2.S COVID-19 vaccine or a placebo. The specimen comprised peripheral blood, sampled in a trial of Ad26.COV2.S vaccine versus placebo. The V and J segments used are TRBV6-5 and TRBJ1-4; TRBD1 lines up with 9 middle nucleotides. The DNA reads TGTGCCAGCAGTCAGATAGGGACAGGGAGGGAAAAACTGTTTTTT. Its amino acids are CASSQIGTGREKLFF.